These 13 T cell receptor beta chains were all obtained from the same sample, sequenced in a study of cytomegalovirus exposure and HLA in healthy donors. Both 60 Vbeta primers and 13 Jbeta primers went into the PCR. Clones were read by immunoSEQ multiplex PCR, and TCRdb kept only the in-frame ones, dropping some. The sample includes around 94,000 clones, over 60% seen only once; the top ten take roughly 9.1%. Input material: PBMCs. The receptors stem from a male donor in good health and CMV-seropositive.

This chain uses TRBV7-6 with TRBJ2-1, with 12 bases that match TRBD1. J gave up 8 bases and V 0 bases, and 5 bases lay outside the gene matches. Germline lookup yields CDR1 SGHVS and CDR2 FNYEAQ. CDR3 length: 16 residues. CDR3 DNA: TGTGCCAGCAGCTTAGCCGGGACAGGGGGCGCATATGAGCAGTTCTTC. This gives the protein CASSLAGTGGAYEQFF.

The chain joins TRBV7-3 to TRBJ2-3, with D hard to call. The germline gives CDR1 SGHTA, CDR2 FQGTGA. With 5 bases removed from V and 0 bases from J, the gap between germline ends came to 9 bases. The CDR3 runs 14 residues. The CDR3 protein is CASSPTSSTDTQYF. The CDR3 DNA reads TGTGCCAGCAGCCCCACTTCTAGCACAGATACGCAGTATTTT.

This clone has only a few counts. The CDR3 region is CASSITQDTQYF. CDR3 DNA sequence: TGTGCCAGCAGCATTACTCAAGATACGCAGTATTTT. V usage is TRBV7-9 and J usage is TRBJ2-3, with D unclear. The CDR3 length is 12 residues. Germline V gives CDR1 SEHNR, CDR2 FQNEAQ (reference sequence). The V gene lost 5 bases and the J gene lost 5 bases, with 8 bases spanning the gap.

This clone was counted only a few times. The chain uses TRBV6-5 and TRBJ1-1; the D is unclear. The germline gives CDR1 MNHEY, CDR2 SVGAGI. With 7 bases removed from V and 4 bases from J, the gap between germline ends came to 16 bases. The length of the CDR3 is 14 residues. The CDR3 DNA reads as TGTGCCAGCATATCCTCTGGTAGGAGCACTGAAGCTTTCTTT. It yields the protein CASISSGRSTEAFF.

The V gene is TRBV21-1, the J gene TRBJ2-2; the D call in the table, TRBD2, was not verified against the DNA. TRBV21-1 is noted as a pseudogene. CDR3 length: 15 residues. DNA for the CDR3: TGTGCCAGCATTTATCCGGGTCCGAACACCGGGGAGCTGTTTTTT. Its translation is CASIYPGPNTGELFF.

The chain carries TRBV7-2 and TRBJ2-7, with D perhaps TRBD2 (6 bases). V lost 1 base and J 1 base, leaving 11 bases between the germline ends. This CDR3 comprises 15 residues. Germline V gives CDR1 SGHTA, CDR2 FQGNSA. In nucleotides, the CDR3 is TGTGCCAGCAGCTTAGGTCGGGGGAGGTCCTACGAGCAGTACTTC. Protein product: CASSLGRGRSYEQYF.

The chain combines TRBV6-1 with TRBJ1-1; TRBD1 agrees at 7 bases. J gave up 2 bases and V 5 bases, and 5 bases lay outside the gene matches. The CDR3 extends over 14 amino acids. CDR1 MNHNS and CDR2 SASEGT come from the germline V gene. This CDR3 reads CASSLTGLNTEAFF. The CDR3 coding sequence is TGTGCCAGCAGTCTGACAGGGCTTAACACTGAAGCTTTCTTT.

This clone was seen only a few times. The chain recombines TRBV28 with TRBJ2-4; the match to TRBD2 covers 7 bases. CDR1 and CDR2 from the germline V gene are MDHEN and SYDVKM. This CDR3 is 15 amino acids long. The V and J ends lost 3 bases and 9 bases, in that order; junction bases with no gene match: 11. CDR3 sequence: CASSFLETSRIIQYF. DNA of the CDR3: TGTGCCAGCAGTTTCTTGGAGACTAGCAGAATCATTCAGTACTTC.

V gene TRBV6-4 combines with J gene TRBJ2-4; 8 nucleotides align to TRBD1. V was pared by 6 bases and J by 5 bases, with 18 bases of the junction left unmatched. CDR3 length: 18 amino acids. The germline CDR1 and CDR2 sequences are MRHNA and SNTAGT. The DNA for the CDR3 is TGTGCCAGCAGGCCTTTCAGGGGGCCCCGATTAAGGGAAAACATTCAGTACTTC. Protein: CASRPFRGPRLRENIQYF.

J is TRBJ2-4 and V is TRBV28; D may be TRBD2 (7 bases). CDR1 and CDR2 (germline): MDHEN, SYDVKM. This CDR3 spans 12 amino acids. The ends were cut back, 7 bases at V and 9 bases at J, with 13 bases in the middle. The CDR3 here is CASIQGGGIQYF. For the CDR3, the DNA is TGTGCCAGCATTCAGGGAGGGGGCATTCAGTACTTC.

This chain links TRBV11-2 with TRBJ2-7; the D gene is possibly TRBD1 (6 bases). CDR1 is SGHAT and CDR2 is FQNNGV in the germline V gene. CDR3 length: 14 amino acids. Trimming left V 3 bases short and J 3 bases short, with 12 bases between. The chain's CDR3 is CASSLITGIYEQYF. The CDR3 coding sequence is TGTGCCAGCAGCTTGATCACAGGGATCTACGAGCAGTACTTC.

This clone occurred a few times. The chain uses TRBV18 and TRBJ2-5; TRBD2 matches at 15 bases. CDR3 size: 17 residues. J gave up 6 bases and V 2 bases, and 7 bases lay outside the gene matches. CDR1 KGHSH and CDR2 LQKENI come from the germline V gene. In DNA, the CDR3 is TGTGCCAGCTCACCAGACGGACTAGCGGGAGGGGTCCAGACCCAGTACTTC. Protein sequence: CASSPDGLAGGVQTQYF.

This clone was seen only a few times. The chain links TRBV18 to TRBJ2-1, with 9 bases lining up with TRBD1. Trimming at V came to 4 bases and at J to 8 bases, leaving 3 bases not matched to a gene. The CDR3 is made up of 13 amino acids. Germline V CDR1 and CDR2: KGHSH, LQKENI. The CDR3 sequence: CASSRGQGYEQFF. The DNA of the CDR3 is TGTGCCAGCTCACGGGGACAGGGCTATGAGCAGTTCTTC.